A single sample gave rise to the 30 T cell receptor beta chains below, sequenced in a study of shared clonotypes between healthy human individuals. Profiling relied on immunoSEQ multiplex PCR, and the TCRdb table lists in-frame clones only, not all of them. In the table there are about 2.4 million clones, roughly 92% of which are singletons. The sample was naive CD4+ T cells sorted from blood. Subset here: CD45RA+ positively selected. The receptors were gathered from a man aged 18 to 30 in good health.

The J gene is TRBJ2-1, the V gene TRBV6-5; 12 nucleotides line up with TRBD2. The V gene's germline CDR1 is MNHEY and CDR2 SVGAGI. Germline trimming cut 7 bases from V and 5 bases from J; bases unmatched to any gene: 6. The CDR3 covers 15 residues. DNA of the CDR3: TGTGCCAGCACCTCCGGACTAGCGGGAAACAATGAGCAGTTCTTC. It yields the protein CASTSGLAGNNEQFF.

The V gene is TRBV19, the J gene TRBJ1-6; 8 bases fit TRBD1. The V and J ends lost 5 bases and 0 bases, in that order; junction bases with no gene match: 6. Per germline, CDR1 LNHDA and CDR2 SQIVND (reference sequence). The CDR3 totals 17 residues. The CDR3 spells CASSGDRMNSYNSPLHF. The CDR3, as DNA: TGTGCCAGTAGTGGGGACAGGATGAACTCCTATAATTCACCCCTCCACTTT.

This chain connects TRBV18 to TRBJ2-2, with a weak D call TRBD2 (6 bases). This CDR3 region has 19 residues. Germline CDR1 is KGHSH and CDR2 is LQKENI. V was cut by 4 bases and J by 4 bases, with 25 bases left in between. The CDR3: CASSQSSGASAAGTGELFF. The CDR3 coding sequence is TGTGCCAGCTCACAGTCAAGTGGGGCTAGCGCCGCGGGCACCGGGGAGCTGTTTTTT. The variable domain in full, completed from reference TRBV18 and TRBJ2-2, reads NAGVMQNPRHLVRRRGQEARLRCSPMKGHSHVYWYRQLPEEGLKFMVYLQKENIIDESGMPKERFSAEFPKEGPSILRIQQVVRGDSAAYFCASSQSSGASAAGTGELFFGEGSRLTVL.

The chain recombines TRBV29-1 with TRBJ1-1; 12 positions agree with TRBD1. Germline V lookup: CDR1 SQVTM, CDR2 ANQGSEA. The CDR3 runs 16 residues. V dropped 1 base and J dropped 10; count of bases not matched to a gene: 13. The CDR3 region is CSVEGAGTGGGVGAFF. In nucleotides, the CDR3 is TGCAGCGTTGAAGGCGCCGGGACAGGGGGCGGAGTAGGAGCTTTCTTT.

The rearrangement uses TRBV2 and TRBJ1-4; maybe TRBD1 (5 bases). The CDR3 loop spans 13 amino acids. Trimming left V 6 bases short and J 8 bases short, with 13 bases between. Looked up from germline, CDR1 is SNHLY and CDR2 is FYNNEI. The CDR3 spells CASSQGIREKLFF. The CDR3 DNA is TGTGCCAGCAGCCAGGGAATTCGGGAAAAACTGTTTTTT.

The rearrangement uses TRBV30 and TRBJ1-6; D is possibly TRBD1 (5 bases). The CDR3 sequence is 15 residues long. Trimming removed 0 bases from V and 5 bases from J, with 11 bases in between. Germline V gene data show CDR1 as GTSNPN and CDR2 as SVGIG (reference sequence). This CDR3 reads CAWSVRQLNNSPLHF. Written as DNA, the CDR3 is TGTGCCTGGAGTGTACGACAGTTAAATAATTCACCCCTCCACTTT.

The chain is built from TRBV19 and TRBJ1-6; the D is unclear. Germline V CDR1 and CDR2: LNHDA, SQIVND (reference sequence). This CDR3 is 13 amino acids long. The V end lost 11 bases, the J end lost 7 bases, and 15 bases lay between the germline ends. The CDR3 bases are TGTGCCTCCGCGGCCGGGCTCAATTCACCCCTCCACTTT. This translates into CASAAGLNSPLHF.

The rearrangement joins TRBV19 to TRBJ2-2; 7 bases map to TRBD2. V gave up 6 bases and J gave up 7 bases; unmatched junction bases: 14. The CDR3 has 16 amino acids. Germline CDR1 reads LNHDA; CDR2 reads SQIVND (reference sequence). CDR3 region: CASRLGGRIRGGELFF. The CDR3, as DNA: TGTGCCAGTAGGTTGGGCGGGAGAATAAGAGGCGGGGAGCTGTTTTTT.

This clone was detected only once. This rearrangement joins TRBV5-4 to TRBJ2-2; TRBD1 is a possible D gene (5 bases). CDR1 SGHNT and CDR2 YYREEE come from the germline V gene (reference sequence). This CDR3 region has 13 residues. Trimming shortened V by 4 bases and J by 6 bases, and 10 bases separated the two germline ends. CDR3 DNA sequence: TGTGCCAGCAGCCCAGGGTTGGCCGGGGAGCTGTTTTTT. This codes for CASSPGLAGELFF.

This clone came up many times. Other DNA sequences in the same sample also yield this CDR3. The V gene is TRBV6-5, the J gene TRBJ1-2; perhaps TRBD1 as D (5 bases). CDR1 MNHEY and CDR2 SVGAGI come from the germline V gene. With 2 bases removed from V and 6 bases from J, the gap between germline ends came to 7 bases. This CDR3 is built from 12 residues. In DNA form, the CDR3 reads TGTGCCAGCAGTTACCGGGGGGATGGCTACACCTTC. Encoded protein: CASSYRGDGYTF.

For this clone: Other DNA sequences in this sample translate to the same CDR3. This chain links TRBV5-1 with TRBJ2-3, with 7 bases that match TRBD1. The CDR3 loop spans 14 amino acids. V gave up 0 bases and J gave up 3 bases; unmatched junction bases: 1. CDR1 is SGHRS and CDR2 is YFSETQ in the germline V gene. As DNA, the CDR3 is TGCGCCAGCAGCTTGGTGACAGGGACAGATACGCAGTATTTT. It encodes CASSLVTGTDTQYF.

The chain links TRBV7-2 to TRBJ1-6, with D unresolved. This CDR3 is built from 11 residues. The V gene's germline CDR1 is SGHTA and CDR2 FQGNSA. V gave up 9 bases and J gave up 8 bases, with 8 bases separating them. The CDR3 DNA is TGTGCCAGTGGGAGGGATTCACCCCTCCACTTT. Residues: CASGRDSPLHF.

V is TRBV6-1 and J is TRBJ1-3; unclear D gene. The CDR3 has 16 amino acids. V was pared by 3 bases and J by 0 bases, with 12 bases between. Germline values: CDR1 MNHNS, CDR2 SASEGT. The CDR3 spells CASSEEVGVSGNTIYF. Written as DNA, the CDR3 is TGTGCCAGCAGTGAGGAGGTCGGGGTCTCTGGAAACACCATATATTTT.

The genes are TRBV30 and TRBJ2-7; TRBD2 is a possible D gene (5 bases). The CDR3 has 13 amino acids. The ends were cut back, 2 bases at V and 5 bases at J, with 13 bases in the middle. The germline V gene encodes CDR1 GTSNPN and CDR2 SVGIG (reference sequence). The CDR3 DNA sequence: TGTGCCTGGAGTAGCAGGAGGTTCGACGAGCAGTACTTC. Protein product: CAWSSRRFDEQYF.

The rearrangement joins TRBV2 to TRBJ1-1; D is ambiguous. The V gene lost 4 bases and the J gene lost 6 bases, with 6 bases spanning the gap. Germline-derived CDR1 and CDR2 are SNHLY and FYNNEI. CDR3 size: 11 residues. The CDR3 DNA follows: TGTGCCAGCAGTGGAAGGGCTGAAGCTTTCTTT. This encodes CASSGRAEAFF.

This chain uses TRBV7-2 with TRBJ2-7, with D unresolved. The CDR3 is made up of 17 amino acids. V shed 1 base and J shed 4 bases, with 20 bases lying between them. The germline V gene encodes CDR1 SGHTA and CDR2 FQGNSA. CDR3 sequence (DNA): TGTGCCAGCAGCTTAGAAGTTTTGATTGTTGGTGGATACGAGCAGTACTTC. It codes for CASSLEVLIVGGYEQYF.

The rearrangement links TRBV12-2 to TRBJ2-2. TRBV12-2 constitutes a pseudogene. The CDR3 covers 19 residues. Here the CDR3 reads CASRSPDGVGGPGTGELFF. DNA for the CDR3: TGTGCAAGTCGCTCCCCCGACGGGGTTGGGGGTCCGGGCACCGGGGAGCTGTTTTTT.

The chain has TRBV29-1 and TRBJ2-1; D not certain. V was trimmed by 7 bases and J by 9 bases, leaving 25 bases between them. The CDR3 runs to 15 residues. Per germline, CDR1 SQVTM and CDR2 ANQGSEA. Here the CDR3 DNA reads TGCAGCGGGTCACCTTTTATCGTGGGCTCAGTTGAGCAGTTCTTC. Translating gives CSGSPFIVGSVEQFF.

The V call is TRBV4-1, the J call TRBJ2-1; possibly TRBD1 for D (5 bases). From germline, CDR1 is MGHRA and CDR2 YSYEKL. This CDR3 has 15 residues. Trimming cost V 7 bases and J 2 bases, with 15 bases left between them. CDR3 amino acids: CASNKQVVAYNEQFF. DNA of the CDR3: TGCGCCAGCAACAAACAGGTAGTGGCCTACAATGAGCAGTTCTTC.

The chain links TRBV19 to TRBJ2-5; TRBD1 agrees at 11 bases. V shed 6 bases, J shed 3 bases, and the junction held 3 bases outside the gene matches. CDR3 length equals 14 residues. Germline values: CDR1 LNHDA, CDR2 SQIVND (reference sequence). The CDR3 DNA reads TGTGCCAGTAGGGACAGGGGGCACGAAGAGACCCAGTACTTC. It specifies CASRDRGHEETQYF.

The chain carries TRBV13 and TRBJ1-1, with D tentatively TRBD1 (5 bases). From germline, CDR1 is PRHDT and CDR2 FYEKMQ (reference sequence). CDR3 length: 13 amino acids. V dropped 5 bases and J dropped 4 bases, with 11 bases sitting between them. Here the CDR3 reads CASSSRVGTEAFF. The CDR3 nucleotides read TGTGCCAGCAGCAGCAGGGTTGGCACTGAAGCTTTCTTT.

The CDR3 reads CASSVLGVSPLHF. CDR3 sequence (DNA): TGTGCCAGCAGCGTTTTAGGGGTGTCACCCCTCCACTTT. This chain uses TRBV9 with TRBJ1-6; D may be TRBD1 (5 bases). V was clipped by 2 bases and J by 10 bases, with 10 bases between them. Germline V gives CDR1 SGDLS, CDR2 YYNGEE. The CDR3 runs to 13 residues.

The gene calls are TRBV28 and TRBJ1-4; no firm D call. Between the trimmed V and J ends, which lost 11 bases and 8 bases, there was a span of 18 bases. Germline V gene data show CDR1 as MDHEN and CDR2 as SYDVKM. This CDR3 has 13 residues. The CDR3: CASRGGTGEKLFF. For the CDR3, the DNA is TGTGCCTCGCGCGGCGGAACGGGGGAAAAACTGTTTTTT.

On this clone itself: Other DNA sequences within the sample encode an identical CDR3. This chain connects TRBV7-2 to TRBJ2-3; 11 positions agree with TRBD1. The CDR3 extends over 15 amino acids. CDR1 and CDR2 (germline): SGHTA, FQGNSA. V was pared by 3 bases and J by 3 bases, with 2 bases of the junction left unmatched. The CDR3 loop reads CASSLGQGGTDTQYF. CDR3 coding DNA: TGTGCCAGCAGCTTGGGACAGGGGGGGACAGATACGCAGTATTTT.

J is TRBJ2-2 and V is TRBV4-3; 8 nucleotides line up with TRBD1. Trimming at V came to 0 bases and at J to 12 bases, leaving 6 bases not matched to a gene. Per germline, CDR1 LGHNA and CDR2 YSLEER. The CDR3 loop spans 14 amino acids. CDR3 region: CASSQDPRQGQLFF. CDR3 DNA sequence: TGCGCCAGCAGCCAAGACCCCCGACAGGGGCAGCTGTTTTTT.

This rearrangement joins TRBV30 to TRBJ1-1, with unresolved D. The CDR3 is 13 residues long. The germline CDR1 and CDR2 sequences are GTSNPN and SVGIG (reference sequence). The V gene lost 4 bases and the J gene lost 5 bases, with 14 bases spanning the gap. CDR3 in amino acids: CAWTLRRRTEAFF. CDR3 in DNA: TGTGCCTGGACCCTCAGGAGAAGGACTGAAGCTTTCTTT.

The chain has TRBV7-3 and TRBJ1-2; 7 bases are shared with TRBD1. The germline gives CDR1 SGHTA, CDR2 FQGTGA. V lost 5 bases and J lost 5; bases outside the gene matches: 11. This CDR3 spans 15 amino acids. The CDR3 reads CASSPRPGQTYGYTF. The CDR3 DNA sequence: TGTGCCAGCAGCCCCCGTCCGGGACAGACTTATGGCTACACCTTC.

The CDR3, as DNA: TGTGCCAGTAGACTCGGACAGGGCCGCGCAGATACGCAGTATTTT. Its translation is CASRLGQGRADTQYF. This rearrangement joins TRBV19 to TRBJ2-3; 8 bases are shared with TRBD1. The CDR3 is made up of 15 amino acids. V lost 6 bases and J lost 4; bases outside the gene matches: 9. CDR1 and CDR2 from the germline V gene are LNHDA and SQIVND (reference sequence).

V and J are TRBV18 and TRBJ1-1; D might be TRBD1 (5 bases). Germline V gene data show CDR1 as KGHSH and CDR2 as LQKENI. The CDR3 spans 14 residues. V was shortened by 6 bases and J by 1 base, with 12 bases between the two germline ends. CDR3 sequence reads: CASSPGTRNTEAFF. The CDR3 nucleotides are TGTGCCAGCTCTCCCGGGACTAGGAACACTGAAGCTTTCTTT.

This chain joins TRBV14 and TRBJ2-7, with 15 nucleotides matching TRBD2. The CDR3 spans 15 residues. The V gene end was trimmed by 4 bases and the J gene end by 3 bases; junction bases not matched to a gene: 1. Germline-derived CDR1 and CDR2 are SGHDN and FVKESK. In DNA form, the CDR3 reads TGTGCCAGCAGCCCGGGACTAGCGGGAGGCTACGAGCAGTACTTC. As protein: CASSPGLAGGYEQYF.